This T cell receptor beta chain is drawn from a study of T cells in Graves' hyperthyroidism and ophthalmopathy. This clonotype appeared many times. Its antigen is as yet unknown. This CDR3 is 11 amino acids long. In germline, CDR1 is SEHNR, CDR2 FQNEAQ (reference sequence). Trimming stripped 2 bases from V and 8 bases from J, with 3 bases between. From RNA transcripts, TCR beta CDR3 regions were amplified. In the first-round RT-PCR of the TCR CDR3, the HTBI primer set was used. Using its own MiXCR run on the multiplex PCR reads, TCRdb lists one record per CDR3 protein. Of about 610,000 distinct CDR3 sequences in the sample, approximately 16% were seen once. Overall study findings and caveats: From stable hyperthyroidism, ophthalmopathy was set apart by a 13 V-J model.

The rearrangement links TRBV7-9 to TRBJ2-2; D remains ambiguous. The receptor comes from a woman aged 35 to 49 with Graves' ophthalmopathy. Material for sequencing was blood. The CDR3 coding sequence is TGTGCCAGCAGCTTAATGGGGGAGCTGTTTTTT. This sequence encodes CASSLMGELFF.